The sequence of this T cell receptor (beta chain) was determined in a study of human T cells and chemical hapten exposure. At the level of the study: For sensitization, 2% DPC was applied to a 2 cm by 2 cm patch of upper inner arm skin. Throughout a study of roughly 25 weeks, patients underwent weekly scalp administration of diphenylcyclopropenone doses.

Study observations and caveats: PT1 expanded TCR numbers tracked positively with patch test score.

The time point: patch test 3, about 24 weeks after DPC sensitization. Treatment described: therapeutic diphenylcyclopropenone sensitization with weekly scalp DPC. Authors' data handling: TCRs per sample had a median of approximately 88,000 and ranged from about 23,224 to 690,600. A single record per CDR3 protein comes from TCRdb applying MiXCR to the RACE reads. In this record, the V and J calls reflect TCRdb's handling and not the investigators' own analysis. The table lists 110,000 or so distinct CDR3 sequences, 30% to 35% of them singletons. As regards this clonotype: Its target is unknown.

The V end was cut by 6 bases, the J end by 4 bases, with 18 bases between. The CDR3 is 16 amino acids. Sequencing used whole blood, obtained in connection with sensitization to the hapten diphenylcyclopropenone (DPC). The receptor comes from a man between 35 and 55 years old with alopecia areata. Some clones in this sample may be carry-over from other donors' samples. This chain connects TRBV12-3 or TRBV12-4 to TRBJ2-2; tentative D call: TRBD1 (6 bases). CDR3 in amino acids: CASRDPLGQPTGELFF. The DNA for the CDR3 is TGTGCCAGCAGGGACCCTCTGGGACAACCCACCGGGGAGCTGTTTTTT.